The next 24 T cell receptor beta chains were all read from a single sample in a study of T-cell memory formation after mild COVID-19. In TCRdb, the 5' RACE reads were re-called with MiXCR into one record per CDR3 protein. The profile shows fewer than 650,000 distinct CDR3 sequences, roughly 21% of them singletons. Source material: PBMCs or a T cell subset sorted from them (not recorded which). The origin of the receptors is an adult woman who had mild COVID-19 (a few samples of this study predate the infection). Cell type and time point are not known.

The chain carries TRBV10-3 and TRBJ1-1; no clear D. The CDR3 runs 16 residues. Per germline, CDR1 ENHRY and CDR2 SYGVKD. Trimming left V 2 bases short and J 4 bases short, with 17 bases between. The DNA of the CDR3 is TGTGCCATCAGTGAGGTCGGTAGTCCGCGAGCCACTGAAGCTTTCTTT. It specifies CAISEVGSPRATEAFF.

V is TRBV6-5 and J is TRBJ2-2, with D perhaps matching TRBD2 (6 bases). V gave up 4 bases and J gave up 6 bases, with 9 bases separating them. The CDR3 runs 13 residues. Germline V gives CDR1 MNHEY, CDR2 SVGAGI. CDR3 loop: CASSLLAAGELFF. CDR3 bases: TGTGCCAGCAGTTTACTAGCAGCCGGGGAGCTGTTTTTT.

This clonotype was detected only a few times. V usage is TRBV5-5 and J usage is TRBJ2-3; 9 positions match TRBD2. Trimming cost V 4 bases and J 7 bases; bases outside gene matches: 16. This CDR3 contains 17 residues. Germline CDR1 SGHKS, CDR2 YYEKEE (reference sequence). The chain's CDR3 is CASSQRGDGPLENTQYF. The CDR3 DNA reads as TGTGCCAGCAGCCAGCGGGGGGACGGGCCTCTGGAAAATACGCAGTATTTT.

This chain links TRBV4-2 with TRBJ2-2; TRBD1 is a possible D gene (6 bases). The V and J ends lost 5 bases and 3 bases respectively, with 13 bases between them. The germline CDR1 and CDR2 sequences are LGHNA and YNFKEQ. The CDR3 extends over 15 amino acids. This chain's CDR3 is CASSTRGRDTGELFF. Written as DNA, the CDR3 is TGTGCCAGCAGCACCAGGGGTCGGGACACCGGGGAGCTGTTTTTT.

This clonotype has just a few counts. The genes are TRBV6-2 or TRBV6-3 and TRBJ1-1; D unresolved. V lost 8 bases to trimming and J lost 6 bases, with 13 bases between them. The V gene's germline CDR1 is MNHEY and CDR2 SVGEGT. This CDR3 has 12 amino acids. Here the CDR3 reads CASQDPGPEAFF. In DNA form, the CDR3 reads TGTGCCAGCCAGGACCCCGGGCCTGAAGCTTTCTTT.

This rearrangement joins TRBV5-4 to TRBJ1-2; the D gene is possibly TRBD1 (5 bases). V lost 4 bases, J lost 5 bases, and 15 bases lay in between. Germline V gene data show CDR1 as SGHNT and CDR2 as YYREEE (reference sequence). This CDR3 is built from 14 residues. This CDR3 reads CASSPGTESYGYTF. In nucleotides, the CDR3 is TGTGCCAGCAGCCCCGGGACGGAATCTTATGGCTACACCTTC.

This clonotype was picked up one time. This chain connects TRBV7-8 to TRBJ2-5; 8 nucleotides agree with TRBD2. Germline V CDR1 and CDR2: SGHVS, FQNEAQ. CDR3 length: 15 amino acids. The ends lost 5 bases at V and 4 bases at J; junction bases unmatched: 9. CDR3 nucleotides: TGTGCCAGCAGCGTTAGCGGGGACCCGGCAGAGACCCAGTACTTC. Protein: CASSVSGDPAETQYF.

This clonotype was counted between two and nine times. The chain combines TRBV7-9 with TRBJ2-1, with 9 bases that match TRBD2. The CDR3 runs to 16 residues. Germline CDR1 SEHNR, CDR2 FQNEAQ (reference sequence). V was pared by 4 bases and J by 2 bases, with 6 bases of the junction left unmatched. This CDR3 reads CASSSIAGAPYNEQFF. The CDR3 DNA reads as TGTGCCAGCAGCTCGATAGCGGGAGCCCCCTACAATGAGCAGTTCTTC. Filled out from reference TRBV7-9 and TRBJ2-1, the complete variable domain reads DTGVSQNPRHKITKRGQNVTFRCDPISEHNRLYWYRQTLGQGPEFLTYFQNEAQLEKSRLLSDRFSAERPKGSFSTLEIQRTEQGDSAMYLCASSSIAGAPYNEQFFGPGTRLTVL.

This sequence joins TRBV27 and TRBJ2-3, with D possibly matching TRBD1 (6 bases). From germline, CDR1 is MNHEY and CDR2 SMNVEV (reference sequence). V lost 3 bases, J lost 6 bases, and 19 bases lay in between. There are 16 residues in the CDR3. The CDR3 region has the DNA TGTGCCAGCAGTTTTGGACAGTTAAGTAGGGGGGATACGCAGTATTTT. This translates into CASSFGQLSRGDTQYF.

The J gene is TRBJ1-2, the V gene TRBV29-1; weak D call: TRBD1 (5 bases). Germline values: CDR1 SQVTM, CDR2 ANQGSEA. The V gene lost 4 bases and the J gene lost 0 bases, with 15 bases spanning the gap. The CDR3 contains 15 residues. CDR3 nucleotides: TGCAGCGTTGGGGGGGGAGTGGGTCCTAACTATGGCTACACCTTC. It yields the protein CSVGGGVGPNYGYTF.

Comment on this clonotype: The junction shows a germline mismatch at one end, possibly a read error. The chain recombines TRBV6-5 with TRBJ2-7; no reliable D call. CDR1 MNHEY and CDR2 SVGAGI come from the germline V gene. The CDR3 spans 13 residues. The CDR3 loop is CARSQRRSYEQYF. For the CDR3, the DNA is TGTGCCCGCAGTCAGCGCAGGAGCTACGAGCAGTACTTC.

The sample holds many counts of this clonotype. The chain recombines TRBV12-3 or TRBV12-4 with TRBJ2-4, with D possibly TRBD2 on 5 matching bases. The ends were cut back, 2 bases at V and 1 base at J, with 6 bases in the middle. This CDR3 spans 14 amino acids. The CDR3 here is CASSLRGAKNIQYF. The CDR3 DNA follows: TGTGCCAGCAGTTTACGCGGGGCCAAAAACATTCAGTACTTC.

CDR3 loop: CASSSRQVAQPQHF. The CDR3 DNA reads TGTGCCAGCAGTTCTAGACAGGTGGCACAGCCCCAGCATTTT. The J gene is TRBJ1-5, the V gene TRBV27, with a tentative D call TRBD1 (6 bases). The CDR3 covers 14 residues. With 4 bases removed from V and 7 bases from J, the gap between germline ends came to 14 bases. CDR1 MNHEY and CDR2 SMNVEV come from the germline V gene (reference sequence).

CDR3 region: CASSERGQGAETQYF. CDR3 nucleotide sequence: TGTGCCAGCAGTGAAAGGGGACAGGGGGCAGAGACCCAGTACTTC. This chain joins TRBV2 and TRBJ2-5; 12 bases fit TRBD1. CDR1 and CDR2 from the germline V gene are SNHLY and FYNNEI. CDR3 length: 15 amino acids. The ends lost 2 bases at V and 4 bases at J; junction bases unmatched: 2.

There are many counts of this clonotype. V and J are TRBV13 and TRBJ1-4, with D perhaps TRBD1 (5 bases). V lost 4 bases, J lost 0 bases, and 12 bases lay in between. The V gene's germline CDR1 is PRHDT and CDR2 FYEKMQ (reference sequence). This CDR3 contains 16 residues. For the CDR3, the DNA is TGTGCCAGCAGCTACCGTGGGACCGCAACTAATGAAAAACTGTTTTTT. It encodes CASSYRGTATNEKLFF.

The CDR3 DNA is TGTGCCAGCAGCGTATGGGCCGTCCCATACAATGAGCAGTTCTTC. Amino acid sequence: CASSVWAVPYNEQFF. The V and J genes are TRBV9 and TRBJ2-1, with D unclear. Looked up from germline, CDR1 is SGDLS and CDR2 is YYNGEE. The CDR3 length is 15 residues. Trimming removed 1 base from V and 4 bases from J, with 12 bases in between.

In its sample, this clonotype was seen once. The chain is built from TRBV6-4 and TRBJ1-2; D not certain. The V gene's germline CDR1 is MRHNA and CDR2 SNTAGT. This CDR3 is built from 15 residues. V lost 0 bases to trimming and J lost 8 bases, with 16 bases between them. The CDR3 sequence is CASSDSSAGTSGYTF. Written as DNA, the CDR3 is TGTGCCAGCAGTGACTCGAGTGCGGGAACAAGCGGCTACACCTTC.

The chain links TRBV18 to TRBJ1-5; D gene uncertain. Germline values: CDR1 KGHSH, CDR2 LQKENI. With 3 bases removed from V and 2 bases from J, the gap between germline ends came to 8 bases. CDR3 size: 14 residues. CDR3 sequence reads: CASSPPQGNQPQHF. CDR3 DNA sequence: TGTGCCAGCTCACCGCCCCAGGGCAATCAGCCCCAGCATTTT.

This rearrangement joins TRBV12-3 or TRBV12-4 to TRBJ2-2; 7 positions match TRBD2. The trim removed 4 bases at V and 2 bases at J, leaving 4 bases unmatched. There are 15 residues in the CDR3. The CDR3 reads CASSSGLVNTGELFF. In DNA, the CDR3 is TGTGCCAGCAGTTCCGGACTAGTTAACACCGGGGAGCTGTTTTTT.

The chain recombines TRBV7-2 with TRBJ2-5, with TRBD2 matching 9 bases. CDR3 length: 15 residues. From germline, CDR1 is SGHTA and CDR2 FQGNSA. V gave up 5 bases and J gave up 2 bases; unmatched junction bases: 6. The CDR3 is CASSLRLAEQETQYF. In nucleotides, the CDR3 is TGTGCCAGCAGCCTAAGACTAGCGGAACAAGAGACCCAGTACTTC.

This clonotype showed up just a few times. This chain uses TRBV27 with TRBJ2-1, with 7 bases that match TRBD2. CDR1 is MNHEY and CDR2 is SMNVEV in the germline V gene (reference sequence). J was trimmed by 6 bases and V by 5 bases; bases with no gene match: 13. This CDR3 has 16 residues. The CDR3 nucleotides are TGTGCCAGCAGTCCCACTCGGACTAGTATGTTCAATGAGCAGTTCTTC. This encodes CASSPTRTSMFNEQFF.

V is TRBV19 and J is TRBJ1-1; D might be TRBD1 (5 bases). The CDR3 is 12 amino acids. V lost 3 bases and J 7 bases, leaving 9 bases between the germline ends. Germline lookup yields CDR1 LNHDA and CDR2 SQIVND (reference sequence). The CDR3 DNA is TGTGCCAGTAGTATTGGAGACAGTGAAGCTTTCTTT. Its translation: CASSIGDSEAFF.

This clonotype was detected a few times. The rearrangement links TRBV20-1 to TRBJ2-3, with 13 bases that match TRBD2. V lost 5 bases, J lost 4 bases, and 3 bases stayed unmatched. This CDR3 comprises 14 residues. The V gene's germline CDR1 is DFQATT and CDR2 SNEGSKA (reference sequence). The CDR3 DNA reads as TGCAGTGCTCTCACTAGCGGGAGGGCAGATACGCAGTATTTT. Its protein is CSALTSGRADTQYF.

The chain uses TRBV27 and TRBJ2-2; D possibly corresponds to TRBD2 (5 bases). CDR1 and CDR2 from the germline V gene are MNHEY and SMNVEV (reference sequence). V was trimmed by 1 base and J by 5 bases, leaving 11 bases between them. The CDR3 is made up of 15 amino acids. The CDR3 DNA follows: TGTGCCAGCAGTTTATGGGAGCCCCGAACCGGGGAGCTGTTTTTT. This translates into CASSLWEPRTGELFF.